Shown below are 32 T cell receptor beta chains from a single sample sequenced in a study of technical replicates of blood from a handful of donors. Clones were sequenced by immunoSEQ multiplex PCR, and TCRdb holds only the in-frame ones, with some missing. The data hold about 66,000 clones, with just over 90% observed a single time. Material: PBMCs. The receptors stem from a human donor in good health. Some clones in this sample may be carry-over from other donors' samples.

The J gene is TRBJ2-5, the V gene TRBV23-1; 12 nucleotides line up with TRBD2. TRBV23-1 is an ORF for which the function is uncertain. CDR3 length: 16 residues. V was clipped by 4 bases and J by 5 bases; unmatched bases: 8. The CDR3 sequence is CASSPASGRARETQYF. The CDR3 bases are TGCGCCAGCAGTCCTGCTAGCGGGAGGGCCCGGGAGACCCAGTACTTC.

This clone was recorded once. The rearrangement uses TRBV18 and TRBJ2-1, with 8 bases aligning to TRBD2. In germline, CDR1 is KGHSH, CDR2 LQKENI. The CDR3 loop spans 18 amino acids. Trimming removed 1 base from V and 6 bases from J; junction bases left unmatched: 14. CDR3 coding DNA: TGTGCCAGCTCACCACTCGCGGGGGGTCTCTCACGGGGCAATGAGCAGTTCTTC. It specifies CASSPLAGGLSRGNEQFF. Based on the CDR3 plus reference TRBV18 and TRBJ2-1, the full variable domain is NAGVMQNPRHLVRRRGQEARLRCSPMKGHSHVYWYRQLPEEGLKFMVYLQKENIIDESGMPKERFSAEFPKEGPSILRIQQVVRGDSAAYFCASSPLAGGLSRGNEQFFGPGTRLTVL.

In DNA form, the CDR3 reads TGCGCCAGCAGCCGGACTAGTCAAGGCGATGAGCAGTTCTTC. Residues: CASSRTSQGDEQFF. The chain is built from TRBV5-1 and TRBJ2-1, with 7 nucleotides matching TRBD2. With 4 bases clipped from V and 8 bases from J, the junction kept 9 bases outside the gene matches. This CDR3 comprises 14 residues. Germline V gives CDR1 SGHRS, CDR2 YFSETQ.

In this sample, this clone turned up once. J is TRBJ2-1 and V is TRBV5-1; tentative D call: TRBD1 (5 bases). The CDR3 contains 13 residues. V was clipped by 1 base and J by 5 bases, with 7 bases between them. Germline V CDR1 and CDR2: SGHRS, YFSETQ. The CDR3 nucleotides are TGCGCCAGCAGCTTGATAGGGGACAATGAGCAGTTCTTC. It translates to CASSLIGDNEQFF.

The chain has TRBV7-8 and TRBJ2-1, with 15 bases fitting TRBD2. The CDR3 length is 19 residues. Germline CDR1 and CDR2: SGHVS and FQNEAQ. J was trimmed by 6 bases and V by 7 bases; bases with no gene match: 16. The CDR3 is CASTIAGTSGGPRANEQFF. The CDR3 nucleotides read TGTGCCAGCACCATAGCCGGGACTAGCGGGGGGCCCAGAGCCAATGAGCAGTTCTTC.

This chain connects TRBV10-3 to TRBJ1-3, with D perhaps TRBD1 (6 bases). Trimming took 6 bases from V and 4 from J, leaving 13 bases between them. CDR1 is ENHRY, CDR2 SYGVKD, per germline. There are 14 residues in the CDR3. The CDR3 nucleotides are TGTGCCATCAGCTATCAGGGGTCAGGAAACACCATATATTTT. It specifies CAISYQGSGNTIYF.

The chain is built from TRBV6-5 and TRBJ2-5, with unresolved D. This CDR3 has 13 residues. The V gene's germline CDR1 is MNHEY and CDR2 SVGAGI. With 7 bases removed from V and 5 bases from J, the gap between germline ends came to 14 bases. CDR3 bases: TGTGCCAGCAAAGAAACGCGTACGGAGACCCAGTACTTC. Encoded protein: CASKETRTETQYF.

The J gene is TRBJ1-1, the V gene TRBV15, with D unclear. The CDR3 length is 15 residues. The germline gives CDR1 LNHNV, CDR2 YYDKDF (reference sequence). V shed 0 bases and J shed 5 bases, with 13 bases lying between them. As DNA, the CDR3 is TGTGCCACCAGCAGAGATCCCAACCGGGGAACTGAAGCTTTCTTT. As protein: CATSRDPNRGTEAFF.

The chain recombines TRBV6-5 with TRBJ2-7, with D perhaps matching TRBD2 (5 bases). Germline lookup yields CDR1 MNHEY and CDR2 SVGAGI. The germline V and J ends were trimmed by 6 bases and 6 bases, with 18 bases remaining between them. The CDR3 runs to 14 residues. The CDR3 here is CASSPQGAALEQYF. The CDR3 region has the DNA TGTGCCAGCAGCCCTCAAGGAGCGGCCCTCGAGCAGTACTTC.

CDR3 loop: CASSQGQNYGYTF. The CDR3 DNA reads TGTGCCAGCAGCCAAGGACAGAACTATGGCTACACCTTC. The chain combines TRBV14 with TRBJ1-2, with D possibly being TRBD1 (5 bases). Germline CDR1 reads SGHDN; CDR2 reads FVKESK. The ends were cut back, 1 base at V and 2 bases at J, with 5 bases in the middle. This CDR3 is built from 13 residues.

The chain joins TRBV4-2 to TRBJ1-2, with 9 nucleotides matching TRBD1. CDR3 size: 18 residues. V trimming: 5 bases; J trimming: 3 bases; junction bases outside the gene matches: 16. Germline loops: CDR1 LGHNA, CDR2 YNFKEQ. DNA of the CDR3: TGTGCCAGCAGCTCGCGCACCGGGACAGGGTTTCGGTACTATGGCTACACCTTC. It translates to CASSSRTGTGFRYYGYTF.

This chain links TRBV4-1 with TRBJ2-3; 9 bases line up with TRBD2. Germline V gene sequence: CDR1 MGHRA, CDR2 YSYEKL. The V gene end was trimmed by 0 bases and the J gene end by 1 base; junction bases not matched to a gene: 5. This CDR3 is built from 17 residues. The CDR3 nucleotides read TGCGCCAGCAGCCAAGATCGGACTAGCGAACGCACAGATACGCAGTATTTT. It specifies CASSQDRTSERTDTQYF.

The sample holds one count of this clone. The chain uses TRBV14 and TRBJ1-2; D gene ambiguous. V dropped 0 bases and J dropped 14 bases, with 19 bases sitting between them. The germline V gene encodes CDR1 SGHDN and CDR2 FVKESK. The CDR3 length is 14 residues. The DNA for the CDR3 is TGTGCCAGCAGCCAAGAACCCCTCACAACCATGCCTACCTTC. Protein: CASSQEPLTTMPTF.

The chain combines TRBV5-1 with TRBJ2-2; no definite D call. V gave up 3 bases and J gave up 1 base, with 10 bases separating them. Germline CDR1 is SGHRS and CDR2 is YFSETQ. The CDR3 has 15 residues. The CDR3 here is CASSSQQMNTGELFF. The CDR3 nucleotides are TGCGCCAGCAGCTCACAACAAATGAACACCGGGGAGCTGTTTTTT.

This chain links TRBV6-5 with TRBJ1-2; weak D call: TRBD1 (5 bases). Germline V gene lookup returns CDR1 MNHEY and CDR2 SVGAGI. CDR3 length: 14 residues. The V and J ends lost 3 bases and 7 bases respectively, with 15 bases between them. This chain's CDR3 is CASSYLALGLGYTF. The CDR3, as DNA: TGTGCCAGCAGTTATTTGGCGCTGGGGCTTGGCTACACCTTC.

CDR3 loop: CASSAPTGVTEAFF. The CDR3 DNA follows: TGTGCCAGCAGCGCGCCTACAGGGGTCACTGAAGCTTTCTTT. The gene calls are TRBV7-9 and TRBJ1-1; 7 bases align to TRBD1. V gave up 5 bases and J gave up 4 bases; unmatched junction bases: 7. The CDR3 is 14 amino acids. Germline-derived CDR1 and CDR2 are SEHNR and FQNEAQ (reference sequence).

The rearrangement uses TRBV4-1 and TRBJ2-6; D gene uncertain. Trimming cost V 4 bases and J 3 bases, with 13 bases left between them. Germline CDR1 and CDR2: MGHRA and YSYEKL. There are 16 residues in the CDR3. CDR3 nucleotide sequence: TGCGCCAGCAGCCCTTCACCAGGTGGTGGGGCCAACGTCCTGACTTTC. The encoded protein is CASSPSPGGGANVLTF.

This clone was seen only once. The chain carries TRBV14 and TRBJ1-2, with unresolved D. The V gene's germline CDR1 is SGHDN and CDR2 FVKESK. With 4 bases removed from V and 4 bases from J, the gap between germline ends came to 16 bases. The length of the CDR3 is 15 residues. CDR3 bases: TGTGCCAGCAGCCGCGCGGGAGGCAGGTTCTATGGCTACACCTTC. Amino acid sequence: CASSRAGGRFYGYTF.

A note on this clone: The germline gene is not matched at one end of the junction; a read error may be the cause. The rearrangement links TRBV29-1 to TRBJ1-3; D call uncertain. The CDR3 totals 13 residues. Germline CDR1 SQVTM, CDR2 ANQGSEA. DNA for the CDR3: TGCAGCGTTGAATTCGTCTCTGGCAACACCATATATTTT. Translated, it gives CSVEFVSGNTIYF.

This chain links TRBV7-2 with TRBJ2-6, with D unresolved. This CDR3 has 14 amino acids. Germline V lookup: CDR1 SGHTA, CDR2 FQGNSA. V was shortened by 6 bases and J by 0 bases, with 6 bases between the two germline ends. CDR3 in amino acids: CASRESSGANVLTF. The CDR3 DNA reads TGTGCCAGCAGAGAGAGCTCTGGGGCCAACGTCCTGACTTTC.

J is TRBJ2-5 and V is TRBV7-3; 7 bases are shared with TRBD2. Germline lookup yields CDR1 SGHTA and CDR2 FQGTGA. The length of the CDR3 is 16 residues. The V and J ends lost 0 bases and 5 bases, in that order; junction bases with no gene match: 9. For the CDR3, the DNA is TGTGCCAGCAGCTTAACGGGTCGGGAGGTGTTGGAGACCCAGTACTTC. Translation gives CASSLTGREVLETQYF.

The chain uses TRBV5-1 and TRBJ1-4; no firm D call. Germline V gene data show CDR1 as SGHRS and CDR2 as YFSETQ. This CDR3 contains 15 residues. Trimming stripped 4 bases from V and 6 bases from J, with 16 bases between. Here the CDR3 reads CASSESGSAHEKLFF. The DNA of the CDR3 is TGCGCCAGCAGCGAAAGCGGGAGTGCGCATGAAAAACTGTTTTTT.

The rearrangement links TRBV6-5 to TRBJ1-6; D unclear. The CDR3 spans 15 residues. The ends were cut back, 2 bases at V and 0 bases at J, with 5 bases in the middle. Germline V gene data show CDR1 as MNHEY and CDR2 as SVGAGI. Written as DNA, the CDR3 is TGTGCCAGCAGTTACGACACCTCCTATAATTCACCCCTCCACTTT. Translated, it gives CASSYDTSYNSPLHF.

CDR3 nucleotide sequence: TGTGCCCACTCTGTGGGAGGATACAATGAGCAGTTCTTC. It is translated as CAHSVGGYNEQFF. The chain employs TRBV30 and TRBJ2-1, with D perhaps matching TRBD2 (6 bases). CDR3 size: 13 residues. Per germline, CDR1 GTSNPN and CDR2 SVGIG (reference sequence). The germline V and J ends were trimmed by 8 bases and 4 bases, with 15 bases remaining between them.

V gene TRBV4-3 combines with J gene TRBJ2-1, with D perhaps matching TRBD2 (5 bases). Germline CDR1 reads LGHNA; CDR2 reads YSLEER. This CDR3 is 13 amino acids long. V lost 3 bases, J lost 16 bases, and 19 bases lay in between. CDR3 residues: CASSQELGSLQFF. CDR3 in DNA: TGCGCCAGCAGCCAGGAGCTTGGGAGCTTGCAATTCTTC.

The chain has TRBV18 and TRBJ2-7, with a tentative D call TRBD2 (6 bases). CDR1 is KGHSH, CDR2 LQKENI, per germline. Trimming took off 3 bases at V and 5 bases at J, with 14 bases between the two ends. The CDR3 totals 14 residues. CDR3 bases: TGTGCCAGCTCACCCCCAGCGGGTACCAACGAGCAGTACTTC. Amino acids: CASSPPAGTNEQYF.

The V call is TRBV29-1, the J call TRBJ2-1; TRBD1 aligns across 9 bases. V lost 0 bases to trimming and J lost 15 bases; unmatched junction nucleotides: 6. The CDR3 sequence is 12 residues long. Looked up from germline, CDR1 is SQVTM and CDR2 is ANQGSEA. CDR3 amino acids: CSVEDETGGVFF. The CDR3, as DNA: TGCAGCGTTGAAGATGAAACAGGGGGCGTGTTCTTC.

The chain carries TRBV6-5 and TRBJ2-7; D remains ambiguous. Trimming removed 6 bases from V and 3 bases from J, with 9 bases in between. There are 12 residues in the CDR3. Germline values: CDR1 MNHEY, CDR2 SVGAGI. The CDR3 bases are TGTGCCAGCAGCAACCTAAACTACGAGCAGTACTTC. It translates to CASSNLNYEQYF.

The chain employs TRBV19 and TRBJ2-7; D not resolved. Germline CDR1 is LNHDA and CDR2 is SQIVND (reference sequence). The CDR3 has 11 amino acids. Trimming took 9 bases from V and 2 from J, leaving 8 bases between them. CDR3 DNA: TGTGCCAGCCTGGCCACCTACGAGCAGTACTTC. It is translated as CASLATYEQYF. The full variable domain, with the rest looked up from reference TRBV19 and TRBJ2-7, is DGGITQSPKYLFRKEGQNVTLSCEQNLNHDAMYWYRQDPGQGLRLIYYSQIVNDFQKGDIAEGYSVSREKKESFPLTVTSAQKNPTAFYLCASLATYEQYFGPGTRLTVT.

The chain joins TRBV4-1 to TRBJ2-7, with D maybe TRBD2 (5 bases). V gave up 2 bases and J gave up 1 base, with 12 bases separating them. Germline V gives CDR1 MGHRA, CDR2 YSYEKL. There are 15 residues in the CDR3. CDR3 sequence reads: CASSQPRGRSYEQYF. DNA of the CDR3: TGCGCCAGCAGCCAACCCAGAGGGCGTTCCTACGAGCAGTACTTC.

The chain carries TRBV15 and TRBJ1-5, with 10 positions matching TRBD1. CDR3 length: 18 residues. Germline trimming cut 1 base from V and 4 bases from J; bases unmatched to any gene: 10. Germline lookup yields CDR1 LNHNV and CDR2 YYDKDF (reference sequence). The CDR3, as DNA: TGTGCCACCAGCAGAGGGGGACAGGGGTTAGCATGGAATCAGCCCCAGCATTTT. Its protein is CATSRGGQGLAWNQPQHF.

The rearrangement links TRBV7-3 to TRBJ2-2; TRBD1 agrees at 8 bases. Germline CDR1 SGHTA, CDR2 FQGTGA. The V segment lost 4 bases and the J segment 4 bases; nucleotides outside the gene matches: 8. This CDR3 region has 16 residues. CDR3 coding DNA: TGTGCCAGCAGCTCACTACAGGGGGGCGTCACCGGGGAGCTGTTTTTT. Residues: CASSSLQGGVTGELFF.